This T cell receptor (beta chain) was retrieved from a study of T cells in Graves' hyperthyroidism and ophthalmopathy. Overall study results and limits: Most thyroid-expanded clonotypes above 0.001 were also found in blood.

Note on this clonotype: Its antigen is currently unknown.

The CDR3 is 13 amino acids. Trimming pared 4 bases from V and 5 bases from J, leaving 8 bases between. TCR beta CDR3 sequences were amplified from RNA transcripts. HTBI primers were the set used in a first-round RT-PCR of the TCR CDR3. TCRdb ran MiXCR on the multiplex PCR reads and lists one entry per CDR3 protein. The top ten clones hold around a third of a sample with 700,000 to 950,000 distinct CDR3 sequences, roughly a third of them seen once. The TCR was taken from a woman aged 35 to 49 with Graves' hyperthyroidism. This sequence joins TRBV12-3 or TRBV12-4 and TRBJ1-4; D unclear. Sequencing was performed on blood. CDR3 region: CASSWQENEKLFF. DNA of the CDR3: TGTGCCAGCAGTTGGCAGGAAAATGAAAAACTGTTTTTT.